This TCR beta chain was recovered during a study of T cells in Graves' hyperthyroidism and ophthalmopathy. For the study at large: The initial diagnosis was the point when peripheral blood was collected, ahead of any treatment.

The V end was cut by 0 bases, the J end by 7 bases, with 10 bases between. This CDR3 has 13 amino acids. Germline assignment: CDR1 SGHRS and CDR2 YFSETQ. Notes on the study in general: Ophthalmopathy was model-predicted a median roughly 6.2 months pre-onset.

TCR beta CDR3 regions were amplified from RNA. The primer set for the first-round RT-PCR of the TCR CDR3 was HTBI. Each CDR3 protein gets one entry after TCRdb re-called the multiplex PCR reads with MiXCR. Of nearly 750,000 distinct CDR3 sequences in the sample, approximately 36% were seen once. This clonotype was seen at least ten times. Its antigen is as yet unknown. This receptor was taken from a woman between 40 and 55 years old with Graves' hyperthyroidism. The sequenced sample consisted of blood. The chain couples TRBV5-1 to TRBJ1-2; no reliable D call. CDR3 sequence: CASSLGGAPGYTF. CDR3 bases: TGCGCCAGCAGCTTGGGGGGAGCCCCTGGCTACACCTTC.